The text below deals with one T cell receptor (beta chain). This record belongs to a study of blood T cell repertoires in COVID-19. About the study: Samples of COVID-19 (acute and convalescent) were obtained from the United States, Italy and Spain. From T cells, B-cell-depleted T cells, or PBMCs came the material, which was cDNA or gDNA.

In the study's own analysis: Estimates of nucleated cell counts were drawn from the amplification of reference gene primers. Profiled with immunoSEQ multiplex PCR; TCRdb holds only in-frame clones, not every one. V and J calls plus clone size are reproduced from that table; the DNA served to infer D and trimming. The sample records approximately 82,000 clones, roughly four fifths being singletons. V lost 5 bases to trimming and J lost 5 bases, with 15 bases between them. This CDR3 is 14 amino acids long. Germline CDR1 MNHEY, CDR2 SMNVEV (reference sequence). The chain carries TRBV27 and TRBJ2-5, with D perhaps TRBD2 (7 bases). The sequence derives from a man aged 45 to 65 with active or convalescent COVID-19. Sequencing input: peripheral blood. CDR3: CASSNAGARETQYF. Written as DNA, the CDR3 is TGTGCCAGCAGTAACGCGGGGGCGAGGGAGACCCAGTACTTC.